The present T cell receptor beta chain was sequenced within a study of blood T cell repertoires in COVID-19 (dated by TCRdb to between 2020 and 2021). In terms of the full investigation: Samples covering the acute and convalescent phases of COVID-19 were provided by collaborators in the United States, Italy and Spain. The repertoires were released in a freely available public database meant as a resource for research on the immune response to SARS-CoV-2. Subjects who had been exposed to COVID-19, were actively infected with it, or had recovered from it provided the deeply sampled blood TCRbeta repertoires that made up the dataset. Where available, HLA class I and class II types were obtained from metadata supplied by the sample provider rather than from assay-based typing. Nearly every sample came with metadata listing a de-identified subject ID, COVID-19 status, age in years and sex. Samples came from the ongoing ImmuneRACE study (first 160 participants) plus 1,254 subjects from 6 global collaborators. The material from the prospective study consisted of cDNA or gDNA derived from T cells, B-cell-depleted T cells, or PBMCs. Study-wide conclusions, independent of this receptor: The quantity of clinical and demographic metadata differed by source and by participant and was supplied without curation.

This clone was detected a few times. There is no known antigen for this receptor. No much larger clone is present one base from it, and per-base qualities are unavailable. TCRbeta CDR3 regions were amplified from genomic DNA by means of the immunoSEQ Assay, a bias-controlled multiplex PCR. Per the original workflow: Nucleated cell counts per sample were estimated from amplification of reference gene primers within the assay. Sequence reads were collapsed and filtered to measure the absolute abundance of every unique TCRbeta CDR3 rearrangement. For each sample, productive Simpson clonality was calculated by taking the square root of Simpson's diversity index across productive rearrangements. TCRdb provides this immuneACCESS table in a form limited to in-frame rearrangements. Some clones are lacking; in checked studies, under half of them reflect an unresolved V gene, and why the rest are absent is not known. The V and J calls and the clone size are those of that table, but D and trimming were determined from the DNA. The sample data list under 350,000 clones, and about 82% of these were observed just once. The ten biggest clones cover just over 7% of the sample.

Whole blood was collected in K2EDTA tubes by collaborating institutions according to the institutions' own protocols. Collaborator samples were shipped for TCRbeta analysis as frozen whole blood, isolated PBMCs, or DNA extracted from either sample type. The sequence derives from a human donor in a cohort sampled during active COVID-19. The sample taken for sequencing was peripheral blood.

The sequence in DNA is TGTGCCAGCAGCAGGGGACAGAGCTACGAGCAGTACTTC. The translation is CASSRGQSYEQYF. The chain was built from TRBV5-4 and TRBJ2-7, with 7 central nucleotides matching TRBD1. The V end gives up 4 bases and the J end 3 bases, leaving 4 bases in the junction not matched to a gene. From the cysteine through the phenylalanine, the CDR3 covers 13 amino acids. This entry keeps only the CDR3 DNA: 39 bases, framed from base 1. The germline V gene (reference sequence) gives CDR1 as SGHNT and CDR2 as YYREEE.